The T cell receptor beta chain described here comes from a study of human T cells and chemical hapten exposure. At the level of the study: Patch testing placed 0.01% DPC on the upper back, with readings at 6 days.

From the RACE reads, TCRdb called clonotypes with MiXCR, one entry per CDR3 protein. The sample shows 95,000 to 150,000 distinct CDR3 sequences, roughly 15% of them seen only once. Time point specified: patch test 1, 2 weeks after DPC sensitization. Noted treatment: therapeutic diphenylcyclopropenone sensitization with weekly scalp DPC. Non-pregnant alopecia patients aged 18 to 70, suitable for DPC therapy. This CDR3 comprises 14 residues. Trimming pared 6 bases from V and 2 bases from J, leaving 14 bases between. Sequencing was performed on whole blood, taken in connection with sensitization to the hapten diphenylcyclopropenone (DPC). This receptor was taken from a man aged 18 to 35 with alopecia areata. Some clones in this sample may be carry-over from other donors' samples. The rearrangement uses TRBV12-3 or TRBV12-4 and TRBJ2-7; maybe TRBD2 (6 bases). The CDR3 DNA sequence: TGTGCCAGCAGAGGGGACTCCCGCCCCTACGAGCAGTACTTC. Translating gives CASRGDSRPYEQYF.